Below are 11 T cell receptor beta chains sequenced from a single sample in a study of CD8+CD57+ T cells in acquired aplastic anemia. Patients sequenced had flow cytometry evidence of CD8+CD57+ cell expansion. TCR beta VDJ and CDR3 were profiled, and genomic DNA was the template. TCRdb processed the reads anew with MiXCR; each CDR3 protein has one entry. The sample lists some 120,000 distinct CDR3 sequences, under 60% seen once, with roughly 30% in the top ten. The sample taken for sequencing was sorted CD4+, CD8+, or CD8+CD57+ T cells (not recorded which) from PBMCs. All receptors come from a human donor with aplastic anemia.

This rearrangement joins TRBV29-1 to TRBJ1-3, with D unclear. V lost 5 bases, J lost 0 bases, and 8 bases lay in between. The germline CDR1 and CDR2 sequences are SQVTM and ANQGSEA. The CDR3 loop spans 13 amino acids. CDR3 residues: CSVTLASGNTIYF. CDR3 DNA sequence: TGCAGCGTTACTCTGGCCTCTGGAAACACCATATATTTT. The full variable domain, in which reference TRBV29-1 and TRBJ1-3 provide the parts outside the CDR3, is SAVISQKPSRDICQRGTSLTIQCQVDSQVTMMFWYRQQPGQSLTLIATANQGSEATYESGFVIDKFPISRPNLTFSTLTVSNMSPEDSSIYLCSVTLASGNTIYFGEGSWLTVV.

The chain joins TRBV19 to TRBJ2-3; D not resolved. Trimming removed 5 bases from V and 2 bases from J, with 14 bases in between. CDR1 and CDR2 from the germline V gene are LNHDA and SQIVND (reference sequence). The CDR3 loop spans 15 amino acids. CDR3 residues: CASSALRGTTDTQYF. DNA of the CDR3: TGTGCCAGTAGTGCTCTCCGCGGTACCACAGATACGCAGTATTTT.

J is TRBJ2-3 and V is TRBV11-1; D is uncertain. V was trimmed by 1 base and J by 0 bases, leaving 8 bases between them. The CDR3 spans 15 residues. Germline V lookup: CDR1 SGHAT, CDR2 FQDESV (reference sequence). This chain's CDR3 is CASSLGPQSTDTQYF. The CDR3 DNA reads TGTGCCAGCAGCTTAGGCCCCCAGAGCACAGATACGCAGTATTTT.

The chain is built from TRBV7-9 and TRBJ2-7; D gene uncertain. V was pared by 3 bases and J by 3 bases, with 6 bases between. Looked up from germline, CDR1 is SEHNR and CDR2 is FQNEAQ (reference sequence). The CDR3 length is 12 residues. CDR3 coding DNA: TGTGCCAGCAGCTTCTTGGGCTACGAGCAGTACTTC. Protein sequence: CASSFLGYEQYF.

This clonotype was seen ten or more times. The gene calls are TRBV7-9 and TRBJ1-5, with TRBD1 as a possible D gene (5 bases). With 5 bases removed from V and 3 bases from J, the gap between germline ends came to 14 bases. The CDR3 totals 15 residues. Germline CDR1 SEHNR, CDR2 FQNEAQ (reference sequence). The CDR3 nucleotides are TGTGCCAGCAGCATCGGGACGGACAACAATCAGCCCCAGCATTTT. This encodes CASSIGTDNNQPQHF. The variable domain in full, completed from reference TRBV7-9 and TRBJ1-5, reads DTGVSQNPRHKITKRGQNVTFRCDPISEHNRLYWYRQTLGQGPEFLTYFQNEAQLEKSRLLSDRFSAERPKGSFSTLEIQRTEQGDSAMYLCASSIGTDNNQPQHFGDGTRLSIL.

The count of this clonotype is one. A much larger clone lies one base from this, so it may be a read error. The chain joins TRBV20-1 to TRBJ2-1, with 10 positions matching TRBD2. The germline CDR1 and CDR2 sequences are DFQATT and SNEGSKA (reference sequence). This CDR3 has 15 amino acids. The CDR3 coding sequence is TGCGGTGCTAGAGGCCAGCGGGGGGGCAACAATGAGCAGTTCTTC. Protein product: CGARGQRGGNNEQFF.

This clonotype appeared many times. The rearrangement uses TRBV5-6 and TRBJ1-4, with 10 bases aligning to TRBD1. Germline loops: CDR1 SGHDT, CDR2 YYEEEE. The CDR3 covers 16 residues. V lost 3 bases and J lost 3; bases outside the gene matches: 5. CDR3 loop: CASSSRGQGANEKLFF. The CDR3 region has the DNA TGTGCCAGCAGCTCACGCGGACAGGGGGCTAATGAAAAACTGTTTTTT.

This clonotype was counted only a few times. V usage is TRBV2 and J usage is TRBJ1-1; D may be TRBD1 (6 bases). Germline V gives CDR1 SNHLY, CDR2 FYNNEI. This CDR3 contains 15 residues. Trimming stripped 5 bases from V and 0 bases from J, with 13 bases between. DNA for the CDR3: TGTGCCAGCAGTCATTTACAGGGAATGAACACTGAAGCTTTCTTT. Its translation is CASSHLQGMNTEAFF.

Ten or more counts support this clonotype. The V gene is TRBV5-5, the J gene TRBJ2-2, with D unresolved. The CDR3 is 16 residues long. CDR1 and CDR2 from the germline V gene are SGHKS and YYEKEE (reference sequence). V was cut by 2 bases and J by 3 bases, with 14 bases left in between. CDR3 sequence reads: CASSFQEFFDTGELFF. DNA of the CDR3: TGTGCCAGCAGCTTTCAGGAATTCTTTGACACCGGGGAGCTGTTTTTT.

The DNA for the CDR3 is TGCGCCACCTCGGGTGGGCGAGAGCAGTTCTTC. It is translated as CATSGGREQFF. The J gene is TRBJ2-1, the V gene TRBV10-2; D ambiguous. The V end lost 10 bases, the J end lost 10 bases, and 14 bases lay between the germline ends. CDR1 and CDR2 (germline): WSHSY, SAAADI. The CDR3 spans 11 residues.

The J gene is TRBJ1-1, the V gene TRBV29-1; D unclear. The CDR3 spans 10 residues. Germline CDR1 is SQVTM and CDR2 is ANQGSEA. Trimming shortened V by 6 bases and J by 3 bases, and 5 bases separated the two germline ends. CDR3 DNA: TGCAGCGTGTGGCACACTGAAGCTTTCTTT. It is translated as CSVWHTEAFF.